Below, one TCR beta chain is given with its context. The sample originates from a study of blood T cell repertoires in COVID-19. At the level of the study: Nucleic acid was either cDNA or gDNA, and it came from T cells, B-cell-depleted T cells, or PBMCs.

This CDR3 is 14 amino acids long. V was pared by 6 bases and J by 4 bases, with 7 bases of the junction left unmatched. Germline CDR1 is MNHEY and CDR2 is SMNVEV (reference sequence). Per the study methods: Estimates of nucleated cell counts were drawn from the amplification of reference gene primers. Profiling relied on immunoSEQ multiplex PCR, and the TCRdb table lists in-frame clones only, not all of them. That table furnishes V, J and clone size, whereas the DNA furnished D and trimming. The top ten clones hold approximately 18% of a sample with around 140,000 clones, 65% to 85% of them seen once.

The sample consisted of peripheral blood. The TCR was taken from an elderly woman with acute or convalescent COVID-19. This rearrangement joins TRBV27 to TRBJ1-1, with TRBD1 identical over 8 bases. CDR3 bases: TGTGCCAGCAGCCGACAGGGGTCGAGCACTGAAGCTTTCTTT. Protein product: CASSRQGSSTEAFF.